A single sample gave rise to the 12 T cell receptor beta chains below, sequenced in a study of PD-L1 blockade in urothelial cancer (dated by TCRdb to about 2017). The library came from the immunoSEQ multiplex PCR assay. TCRdb limited this immuneACCESS table to in-frame rearrangements with V and J called. A share of clones is missing; checked studies link under half to unresolved V genes, and the rest is unexplained. The sample table lists more than 50,000 clones, roughly four fifths of them with a count of one. The top ten clones comprise 3.5% to 5.5% of the sample. This material consisted of PBMCs, taken around atezolizumab (anti-PD-L1) treatment. The receptor set was obtained from a man between 65 and 79 years old with urothelial cancer.

This chain links TRBV9 with TRBJ1-3; no firm D call. Trimming shortened V by 7 bases and J by 0 bases, and 8 bases separated the two germline ends. Germline lookup yields CDR1 SGDLS and CDR2 YYNGEE. The CDR3 totals 13 residues. DNA of the CDR3: TGTGCCAGCGCCCGGGACTCTGGAAACACCATATATTTT. Translated: CASARDSGNTIYF.

This rearrangement joins TRBV2 to TRBJ2-1; 8 bases match TRBD2. This CDR3 has 12 amino acids. V lost 7 bases, J lost 13 bases, and 9 bases stayed unmatched. The V gene's germline CDR1 is SNHLY and CDR2 FYNNEI. CDR3 sequence (DNA): TGTGCCAGCAAGGGGGAGCGGGAGTCTCAGTTCTTC. Translating it yields CASKGERESQFF.

The chain combines TRBV18 with TRBJ2-6; D remains unclear. The CDR3 covers 19 residues. Trimming removed 0 bases at V and 0 bases at J, with 15 bases between. Germline V gene data show CDR1 as KGHSH and CDR2 as LQKENI. CDR3 DNA: TGTGCCAGCTCACCACCGTTTCATATCAAGAGCTCTGGGGCCAACGTCCTGACTTTC. Protein sequence: CASSPPFHIKSSGANVLTF.

V gene TRBV4-1 combines with J gene TRBJ2-1; 13 nucleotides agree with TRBD2. V lost 2 bases and J lost 8; bases outside the gene matches: 9. The CDR3 is 17 amino acids. Germline V lookup: CDR1 MGHRA, CDR2 YSYEKL. The CDR3, as DNA: TGCGCCAGCAGCCAACTTCTACTAGCGGGAGGGCATGATGAGCAGTTCTTC. This translates into CASSQLLLAGGHDEQFF.

The chain has TRBV5-4 and TRBJ2-3, with 9 positions matching TRBD2. The ends lost 3 bases at V and 1 base at J; junction bases unmatched: 9. The CDR3 consists of 17 residues. Germline V gene data show CDR1 as SGHNT and CDR2 as YYREEE (reference sequence). The CDR3 region is CASSSGVAGAGTDTQYF. The CDR3 DNA sequence: TGTGCCAGCAGCTCGGGGGTAGCGGGAGCTGGCACAGATACGCAGTATTTT.

The chain employs TRBV6-4 and TRBJ2-1; 13 bases match TRBD2. There are 15 residues in the CDR3. J was trimmed by 6 bases and V by 5 bases; bases with no gene match: 4. CDR1 and CDR2 (germline): MRHNA, SNTAGT. The CDR3 nucleotides are TGTGCCAGCAGTCCCACTAGCGGGAGGGCCAATGAGCAGTTCTTC. Translation: CASSPTSGRANEQFF.

The chain combines TRBV7-3 with TRBJ2-1; 12 bases align to TRBD2. The CDR3 length is 15 residues. Trimming removed 2 bases from V and 8 bases from J; junction bases left unmatched: 4. The V gene's germline CDR1 is SGHTA and CDR2 FQGTGA. CDR3 DNA: TGTGCCAGCAGCTTATCCGGGACTAGCGGGTATGAGCAGTTCTTC. It yields the protein CASSLSGTSGYEQFF.

The rearrangement links TRBV2 to TRBJ2-7, with D hard to call. Trimming pared 5 bases from V and 2 bases from J, leaving 4 bases between. The CDR3 runs 11 residues. Per the germline V gene, CDR1 is SNHLY and CDR2 is FYNNEI. In DNA form, the CDR3 reads TGTGCCAGCAGTTTAACCTACGAGCAGTACTTC. Translating gives CASSLTYEQYF. Full variable domain (remainder filled in from reference TRBV2 and TRBJ2-7): EPEVTQTPSHQVTQMGQEVILRCVPISNHLYFYWYRQILGQKVEFLVSFYNNEISEKSEIFDDQFSVERPDGSNFTLKIRSTKLEDSAMYFCASSLTYEQYFGPGTRLTVT.

The chain carries TRBV29-1 and TRBJ1-2, with TRBD1 matching 10 bases. V shed 0 bases, J shed 8 bases, and the junction held 9 bases outside the gene matches. CDR3 size: 15 residues. CDR1 and CDR2 (germline): SQVTM, ANQGSEA. DNA of the CDR3: TGCAGCGTTGAAGATCGGGACAGGGGCGCGGGAGGCTACACCTTC. Protein: CSVEDRDRGAGGYTF.

V is TRBV21-1 and J is TRBJ2-2; the table assigns TRBD1, which was not confirmed against the DNA. TRBV21-1 counts as a pseudogene. This CDR3 has 20 residues. The CDR3 loop reads CASSSRAITGSGTNTGELFF. In DNA, the CDR3 is TGTGCCAGCAGCTCCCGTGCCATCACAGGGAGCGGTACGAACACCGGGGAGCTGTTTTTT.

CDR3 sequence: CASSYDSYEQYF. DNA of the CDR3: TGTGCCAGCAGTTACGACAGCTACGAGCAGTACTTC. This sequence joins TRBV6-5 and TRBJ2-7; D possibly corresponds to TRBD1 (5 bases). The germline V and J ends were trimmed by 2 bases and 3 bases, with 5 bases remaining between them. Germline V gene sequence: CDR1 MNHEY, CDR2 SVGAGI. The CDR3 has 12 amino acids.

V gene TRBV7-9 combines with J gene TRBJ1-1; maybe TRBD1 (5 bases). Germline values: CDR1 SEHNR, CDR2 FQNEAQ (reference sequence). V gave up 4 bases and J gave up 4 bases, with 16 bases separating them. The CDR3 sequence is 15 residues long. CDR3 protein: CASSSMTAMTTEAFF. The CDR3 bases are TGTGCCAGCAGCTCCATGACAGCCATGACCACTGAAGCTTTCTTT.